The source of this T cell receptor (beta chain) is a study of regulatory T cells in long-lasting Graves disease. General study findings and limits: TRBV28, TRBJ1-2 and TRBJ2-5 emerged as the favored segments in persistent disease. It was peripheral blood alone, not thyroid tissue, that was studied. Small sample size may have lowered accuracy.

Ten or more counts support this clonotype. As yet, its antigen is unknown. HTBI primers from iRepertoire and Arm-PCR of CDR3 regions yielded the TCR beta libraries. TCRdb processed the multiplex PCR reads anew with MiXCR; each CDR3 protein has one entry. This table holds 400,000 or so distinct CDR3 sequences, less than 25% found once. Time point indicated: persistent/refractory GD, antithyroid drugs over 5 years with positive TRAb. The TCR library was prepared using RNA isolated from PBMCs. Investigators report Graves' disease was diagnosed under American Thyroid Association guidelines. The CDR3 runs 13 residues. Germline V gives CDR1 LGHDT, CDR2 YNNKEL (reference sequence). Deletions cut 2 bases from V and 1 base from J, with 5 bases between.

The chain recombines TRBV3-1 with TRBJ1-1; D is undetermined. The sample consisted of peripheral blood mononuclear cells (PBMCs), taken when the disease was refractory, from a patient treated with antithyroid drugs. The receptor comes from a female donor with Graves disease. CDR3 sequence: CASSQTENTEAFF. CDR3 nucleotides: TGTGCCAGCAGCCAAACAGAGAACACTGAAGCTTTCTTT.